This TCR beta chain was obtained from a study of blood T cell dynamics during melanoma immunotherapy. Comments on this clone: Its target is not known.

DNA loading was fixed at approximately 0.35 ug for all bulk PBMC samples. The repertoire was sequenced with immunoSEQ multiplex PCR; TCRdb's copy has only in-frame clones and lacks some. The repertoire holds around 12,000 clones, 88% seen once, with roughly 7% in the top ten. General observations from the study: Unlike progressors, later disease-control patients had W3 repertoires gaining clonality or diversity.

This CDR3 comprises 14 residues. Germline-derived CDR1 and CDR2 are SGHNT and YENEEA. With V trimmed by 4 bases and J by 5 bases, 5 bases remained unmatched. Time point denoted: week 3, after first cycle of checkpoint inhibitor. Samples come from before therapy and from week 3 after the first blockade cycle. Response was assessed by RECIST 1.1 at 12 weeks, except a couple of rapid progressors. This material consisted of blood, taken from a patient treated with checkpoint blockade. This clonotype was sampled from a human donor with melanoma. The gene calls are TRBV11-3 and TRBJ2-7; TRBD1 agrees at 10 bases. This CDR3 is CASSSKTGGDEQYF. The CDR3 bases are TGTGCCAGCAGCTCTAAGACAGGGGGCGACGAGCAGTACTTC.